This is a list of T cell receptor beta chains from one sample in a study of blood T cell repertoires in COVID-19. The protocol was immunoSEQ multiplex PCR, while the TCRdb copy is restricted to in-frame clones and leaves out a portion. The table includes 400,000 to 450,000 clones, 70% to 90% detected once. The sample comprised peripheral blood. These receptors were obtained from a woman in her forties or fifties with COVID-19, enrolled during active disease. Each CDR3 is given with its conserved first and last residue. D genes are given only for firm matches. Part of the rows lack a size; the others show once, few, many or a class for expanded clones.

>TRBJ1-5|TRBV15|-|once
TGTGCCACCAGCAGAGTCGGGCAGGGCCACGGCAATCAGCCCCAGCATTTT
CATSRVGQGHGNQPQHF
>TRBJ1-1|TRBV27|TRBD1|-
TGTGCCAGCAGCCTACTATCATTGGACAGGGGGCTGAACACTGAAGCTTTCTTT
CASSLLSLDRGLNTEAFF
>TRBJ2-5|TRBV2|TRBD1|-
TGTGCCAGCATAAAGAGGGGGCATGGAGAGACCCAGTACTTC
CASIKRGHGETQYF
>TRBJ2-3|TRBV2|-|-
TGTGCCAGCAGTGAACTTCCGATGGCAGGGTGGAGCACAGATACGCAGTATTTT
CASSELPMAGWSTDTQYF
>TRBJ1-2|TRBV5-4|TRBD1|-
TGTGCCAGCACCTCACGGACAGGGGGTTATCATGGCTACACCTTC
CASTSRTGGYHGYTF
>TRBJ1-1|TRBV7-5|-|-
TGTGCCAGCAGCCAAACTGAAGCTTTCTTT
CASSQTEAFF
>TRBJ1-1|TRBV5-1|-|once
TGCGCCAGCAGCTTGAGCCAGGAAAACACTGAAGCTTTCTTT
CASSLSQENTEAFF
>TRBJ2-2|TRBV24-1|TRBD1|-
TGTGCCACCAGTGATTCCGGGACAGGAAACACCGGGGAGCTGTTTTTT
CATSDSGTGNTGELFF
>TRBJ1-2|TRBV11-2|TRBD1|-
TGTGCCAGCAGCTTGACAGGGTCGGTCTATGGCTACACCTTC
CASSLTGSVYGYTF
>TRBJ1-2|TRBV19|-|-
TGTGCCAGTAACCGAGGTGGATTCTATGGCTACACCTTC
CASNRGGFYGYTF
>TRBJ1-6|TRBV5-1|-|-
TGCGCCAGCAGCGCCGGGTGGCCAGGGGACAATTCACCCCTCCACTTT
CASSAGWPGDNSPLHF
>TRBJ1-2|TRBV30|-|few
TGTGCCTGGAGTGTACGAGCGCGGGGGATTTTAGGCTACACCTTC
CAWSVRARGILGYTF
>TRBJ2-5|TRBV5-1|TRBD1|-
TGCGCCAGCAGCTTGGAACAGGGGTTTGAGACCCAGTACTTC
CASSLEQGFETQYF
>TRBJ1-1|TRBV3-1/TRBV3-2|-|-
TGTGCCAGCAGCCCTCTTACAGGCCTTGAAGCTTTCTTT
CASSPLTGLEAFF
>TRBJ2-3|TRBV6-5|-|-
TGTGCCAGCAGTTTTGGACAGACAGATACGCAGTATTTT
CASSFGQTDTQYF
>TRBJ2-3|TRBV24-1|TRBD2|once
TGTGCCACCAGTGATCCCCTTACTAGCGGGGGAACAGATACGCAGTATTTT
CATSDPLTSGGTDTQYF
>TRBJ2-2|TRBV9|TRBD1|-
TGTGCCAGCAGCGTAAGTCCCAGGACAGGGGACGGGGAGCTGTTTTTT
CASSVSPRTGDGELFF
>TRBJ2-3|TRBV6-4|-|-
TGTGCCAGCAGCCCTTCTGGGGAGAGGACAGATACGCAGTATTTT
CASSPSGERTDTQYF
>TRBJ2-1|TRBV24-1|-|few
TGTGCCACCAGTCCACGAGGCCCCTACAATGAGCAGTTCTTC
CATSPRGPYNEQFF
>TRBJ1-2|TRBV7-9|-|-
TGTGCCAGCAGCCCCACTGATGGCTACACCTTC
CASSPTDGYTF
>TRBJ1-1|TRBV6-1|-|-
TGTGCCAGCAGTGAAATTAGCACAGGGATGAACACTGAAGCTTTCTTT
CASSEISTGMNTEAFF
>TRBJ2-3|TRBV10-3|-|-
TGTGCCATCAGCGCCCGGGATACGCAGTATTTT
CAISARDTQYF
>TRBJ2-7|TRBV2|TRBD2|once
TGTGCCAGCCAGGGCGGGGGGACCTCCTACGAGCAGTACTTC
CASQGGGTSYEQYF
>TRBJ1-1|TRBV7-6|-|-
TGTGCCAGCAGCTTAGAACGTGGGAGGGAAGCTTTCTTT
CASSLERGREAFF
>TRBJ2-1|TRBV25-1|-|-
TGTGCCAGCAGTGACCCAACCCCAAGCAGGGGTTCCAATGAGCAGTTCTTC
CASSDPTPSRGSNEQFF
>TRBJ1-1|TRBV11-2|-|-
TGTGCCAGCAGCTTAGTAGGAAGTCGGGGGGCCACTGAAGCTTTCTTT
CASSLVGSRGATEAFF
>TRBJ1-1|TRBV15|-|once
TGTGCCGCCAGCAGAGATCGTAGTCGCTACACTGAAGCTTTCTTT
CAASRDRSRYTEAFF
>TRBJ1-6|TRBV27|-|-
TGTGCCAGCAGGGGGCAGGGTAATTCACCCCTCCACTTT
CASRGQGNSPLHF
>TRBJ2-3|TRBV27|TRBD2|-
TGTGCCAGCAGTGGAGGACCGGGATCTAGCGGGGGAGTCACAGATACGCAGTATTTT
CASSGGPGSSGGVTDTQYF
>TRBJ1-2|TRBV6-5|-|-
TGTGCCAGCAGTTACTCTGGAGGGGTTCAGGGCTACACCTTC
CASSYSGGVQGYTF
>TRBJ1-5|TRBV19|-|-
TGTGCCAGTAGTATAGTGGGCCTCTATAGCAATCAGCCCCAGCATTTT
CASSIVGLYSNQPQHF
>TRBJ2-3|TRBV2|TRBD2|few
TGTGCCAGCAGCCGCGGACTAGCGGGGCTGTCAGATACGCAGTATTTT
CASSRGLAGLSDTQYF
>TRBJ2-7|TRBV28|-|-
TGTGCCAGCACCGACGGGTTCTCCTACGAGCAGTACTTC
CASTDGFSYEQYF
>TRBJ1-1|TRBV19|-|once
TGTGCCAGTAGTATTTCAGTGAACACTGAAGCTTTCTTT
CASSISVNTEAFF
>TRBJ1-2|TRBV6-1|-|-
TGTGCCAGCAGTGACCCCCAGATTGGTGGCTACACCTTC
CASSDPQIGGYTF
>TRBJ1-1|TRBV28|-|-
TGTGCCAGCAGTTCCACAGCCACTGAAGCTTTCTTT
CASSSTATEAFF
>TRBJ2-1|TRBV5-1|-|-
TGCGCCAGCGCATTTGAGGGGGATCGGGATGAGCAGTTCTTC
CASAFEGDRDEQFF